Listed here are 17 T cell receptor beta chains from one sample, sequenced in a study of T cells in Graves' hyperthyroidism and ophthalmopathy. What was amplified from RNA transcripts were TCR beta CDR3 regions. Initially, a first-round RT-PCR of the TCR CDR3 employed the HTBI primer set. MiXCR, run by TCRdb on the multiplex PCR reads, gives a single entry per CDR3 protein. The sample holds 300,000 to 450,000 distinct CDR3 sequences, more than 15% seen once. The sequenced sample was blood. The receptors were gathered from a woman aged 18-29 years with Graves' hyperthyroidism that later progressed to Graves' ophthalmopathy.

The CDR3 DNA reads as TGTGCCATCACCGACGAGGTCGCGGCGCCCTACGAGCAGTACTTC. It is translated as CAITDEVAAPYEQYF. The V call is TRBV10-3, the J call TRBJ2-7; D call uncertain. V lost 7 bases and J 2 bases, leaving 18 bases between the germline ends. CDR3 size: 15 residues. Germline assignment: CDR1 ENHRY and CDR2 SYGVKD.

The CDR3 sequence: CASSYRTGELFF. The CDR3 DNA reads as TGTGCCAGCAGCTACCGAACCGGGGAGCTGTTTTTT. V usage is TRBV7-6 and J usage is TRBJ2-2; unclear D gene. The germline gives CDR1 SGHVS, CDR2 FNYEAQ. Deletions cut 4 bases from V and 5 bases from J, with 5 bases between. This CDR3 is 12 amino acids long.

Ten or more counts support this clonotype. The rearrangement links TRBV10-3 to TRBJ1-5; D is perhaps TRBD1 (6 bases). Germline CDR1 ENHRY, CDR2 SYGVKD. This CDR3 contains 13 residues. Deletions cut 11 bases from V and 4 bases from J, with 15 bases between. The CDR3 bases are TGTGCCGTCTGTGCGGACAGAAATCAGCCCCAGCATTTT. Its protein product is CAVCADRNQPQHF.

The chain recombines TRBV6-6 with TRBJ1-6, with TRBD1 identical over 9 bases. The junction had 13 bases not matched to a gene; V was cut back by 0 bases and J by 10 bases. Germline V gives CDR1 MNHNY, CDR2 SVGAGI (reference sequence). The CDR3 has 18 amino acids. This CDR3 is CASSYSSTWTGDRSPLHF. In DNA, the CDR3 is TGTGCCAGCAGTTACTCGTCTACTTGGACAGGGGATAGATCACCCCTCCACTTT.

Ten or more counts support this clonotype. The genes are TRBV12-3 or TRBV12-4 and TRBJ2-5; D ambiguous. The CDR3 runs to 14 residues. Trimming took off 3 bases at V and 5 bases at J, with 13 bases between the two ends. CDR3 bases: TGTGCCAGCAGTTTTGGTGGGTCTGGGGAGACCCAGTACTTC. Translated: CASSFGGSGETQYF.

The genes are TRBV24-1 and TRBJ2-3; tentative D call: TRBD1 (6 bases). From germline, CDR1 is KGHDR and CDR2 SFDVKD. The CDR3 has 18 residues. Trimming removed 5 bases from V and 5 bases from J, with 25 bases in between. This CDR3 is CATSAPGQSSYVEDTQYF. In nucleotides, the CDR3 is TGTGCCACCAGTGCCCCTGGACAGTCCTCCTACGTAGAAGATACGCAGTATTTT.

This clonotype occurred many times. The chain joins TRBV6-1 to TRBJ1-5; 9 bases match TRBD1. CDR3 size: 16 residues. The germline CDR1 and CDR2 sequences are MNHNS and SASEGT. The V gene end was trimmed by 4 bases and the J gene end by 1 base; junction bases not matched to a gene: 5. The CDR3 DNA follows: TGTGCCAGCAGTGGGGAACAGGGGGCGAGCAATCAGCCCCAGCATTTT. Translating it yields CASSGEQGASNQPQHF.

This clonotype was counted many times. V usage is TRBV6-2 or TRBV6-3 and J usage is TRBJ2-7; 8 positions agree with TRBD2. Germline CDR1 reads MNHEY; CDR2 reads SVGEGT. The CDR3 is 14 amino acids. With 7 bases clipped from V and 1 base from J, the junction kept 6 bases outside the gene matches. Here the CDR3 DNA reads TGTGCCAGCAAATCTAGCGGGTATTCCTACGAGCAGTACTTC. Translating it yields CASKSSGYSYEQYF.

The chain uses TRBV5-6 and TRBJ2-5, with unresolved D. V was cut by 0 bases and J by 5 bases, with 20 bases left in between. Germline-derived CDR1 and CDR2 are SGHDT and YYEEEE. The CDR3 consists of 17 residues. This chain's CDR3 is CASSLAVSFGARETQYF. CDR3 coding DNA: TGTGCCAGCAGCTTGGCCGTGTCGTTCGGAGCTAGGGAGACCCAGTACTTC. The full variable domain, completed using reference TRBV5-6 and TRBJ2-5, is DAGVTQSPTHLIKTRGQQVTLRCSPKSGHDTVSWYQQALGQGPQFIFQYYEEEERQRGNFPDRFSGHQFPNYSSELNVNALLLGDSALYLCASSLAVSFGARETQYFGPGTRLLVL.

In this sample, this clonotype turned up many times. The rearrangement uses TRBV12-3 or TRBV12-4 and TRBJ1-5, with 10 bases matching TRBD1. The CDR3 runs to 16 residues. V lost 6 bases to trimming and J lost 5 bases; unmatched junction nucleotides: 10. In DNA form, the CDR3 reads TGTGCCAGCAGCACCGGGACAGGGGAATTTTATCAGCCCCAGCATTTT. Translation gives CASSTGTGEFYQPQHF.

Worth noting for this clonotype: This clone may be a read error of a much larger clone one base away. The chain combines TRBV4-1 with TRBJ2-1; TRBD1 matches 11 bases. The germline gives CDR1 MGHRA, CDR2 YSYEKL. The length of the CDR3 is 17 residues. As DNA, the CDR3 is TGCGCCAGCAGCCAGGCTCCCGGGACAGGGGGAAACAATGATCAGTTCTTC. Protein: CASSQAPGTGGNNDQFF.

Many counts were recorded for this clonotype. The V and J genes are TRBV12-3 or TRBV12-4 and TRBJ2-7; TRBD1 aligns across 8 bases. J lost 4 bases, V lost 5 bases, and 16 bases had no gene match. CDR3 size: 17 residues. CDR3 sequence (DNA): TGTGCCAGCAGTCACCGGCATCCTCGACAGGGGAGGTACGAGCAGTACTTC. Protein product: CASSHRHPRQGRYEQYF.

This clonotype has a count of ten or more. The chain carries TRBV13 and TRBJ1-1; 8 nucleotides line up with TRBD1. Germline-derived CDR1 and CDR2 are PRHDT and FYEKMQ (reference sequence). V was pared by 5 bases and J by 10 bases, with 15 bases of the junction left unmatched. The CDR3 is 15 amino acids. The CDR3 loop is CASSVRGHKSGGAFF. The CDR3 DNA reads TGTGCCAGCAGCGTCAGGGGGCACAAATCCGGGGGAGCTTTCTTT.

This clonotype appeared many times. This chain uses TRBV28 with TRBJ1-1, with a possible D match to TRBD1 (5 bases). The CDR3 loop spans 14 amino acids. Germline values: CDR1 MDHEN, CDR2 SYDVKM. Trimming cost V 7 bases and J 7 bases, with 19 bases left between them. The CDR3 DNA reads as TGTGCCAGCACCCGCGAGACAGAGGGTCTTGAAGCTTTCTTT. This translates into CASTRETEGLEAFF.

Many counts were recorded for this clonotype. This chain uses TRBV11-2 with TRBJ2-7; no clear D. Germline CDR1 and CDR2: SGHAT and FQNNGV. The CDR3 sequence is 14 residues long. Trimming took off 0 bases at V and 0 bases at J, with 6 bases between the two ends. CDR3 in amino acids: CASSLESFSYEQYF. The CDR3 nucleotides are TGTGCCAGCAGCTTAGAGAGTTTCTCCTACGAGCAGTACTTC.

This clonotype was seen only a few times. V gene TRBV19 combines with J gene TRBJ1-1; TRBD1 agrees at 9 bases. The CDR3 has 16 amino acids. The V segment lost 5 bases and the J segment 1 base; nucleotides outside the gene matches: 8. The germline gives CDR1 LNHDA, CDR2 SQIVND (reference sequence). The CDR3 DNA sequence: TGTGCCAGTAGTGAAACAGGGGGCGCGAGGAACACTGAAGCTTTCTTT. Protein: CASSETGGARNTEAFF. The full variable domain, its missing parts supplied by reference TRBV19 and TRBJ1-1, is DGGITQSPKYLFRKEGQNVTLSCEQNLNHDAMYWYRQDPGQGLRLIYYSQIVNDFQKGDIAEGYSVSREKKESFPLTVTSAQKNPTAFYLCASSETGGARNTEAFFGQGTRLTVV.

This clonotype appeared many times. This chain uses TRBV5-1 with TRBJ2-1, with TRBD2 matching 8 bases. This CDR3 comprises 13 residues. With 6 bases clipped from V and 6 bases from J, the junction kept 5 bases outside the gene matches. Per germline, CDR1 SGHRS and CDR2 YFSETQ. The DNA for the CDR3 is TGCGCCAGCACCGGGACTAGAGTCAATGAGCAGTTCTTC. Protein product: CASTGTRVNEQFF.